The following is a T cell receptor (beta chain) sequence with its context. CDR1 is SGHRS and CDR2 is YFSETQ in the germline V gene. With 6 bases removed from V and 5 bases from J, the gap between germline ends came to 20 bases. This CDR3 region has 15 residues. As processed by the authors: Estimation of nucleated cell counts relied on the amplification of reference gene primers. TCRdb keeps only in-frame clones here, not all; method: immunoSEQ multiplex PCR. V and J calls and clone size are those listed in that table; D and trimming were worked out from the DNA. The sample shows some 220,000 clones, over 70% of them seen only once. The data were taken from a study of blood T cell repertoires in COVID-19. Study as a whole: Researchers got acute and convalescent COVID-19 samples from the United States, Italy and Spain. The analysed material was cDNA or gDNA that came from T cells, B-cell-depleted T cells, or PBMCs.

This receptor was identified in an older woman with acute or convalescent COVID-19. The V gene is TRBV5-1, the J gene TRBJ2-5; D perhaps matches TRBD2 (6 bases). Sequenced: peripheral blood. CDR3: CASTLDGGFEETQYF. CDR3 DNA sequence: TGCGCCAGCACTTTGGACGGGGGATTTGAGGAGACCCAGTACTTC.